Here is one T cell receptor beta chain with its context. Genomic DNA (from each subset) was split evenly across several immunoSEQ plates. Some clones are missing from TCRdb's copy, which holds only in-frame ones; the method was immunoSEQ multiplex PCR. The sample lists around 2.1 million clones; around 93% were seen once. This specimen comes from a study of shared clonotypes between healthy human individuals. Overall study: Donor ages ranged 18 to 49 years: a couple of women, a few men. Each donor had three CD4 naive, three CD4 memory, two CD8 naive and one CD8 memory plate.

Naive CD8 cells comprised CD45RO-negative, CCR7-positively selected cells, excluding terminally differentiated effector memory CD45RA+ cells. Every contributor of samples was a Caucasian grown-up residing in Nashville, Tennessee. Germline CDR1 is SGHKS and CDR2 is YYEKEE (reference sequence). CDR3 length: 13 residues. Trimming removed 0 bases from V and 2 bases from J, with 2 bases in between. Sequencing input: naive CD8+ T cells from PBMCs. The source of this sequence is a man aged 18 to 30 in good health. Some clones in this sample may be carry-over from other donors' samples. The V call is TRBV5-5, the J call TRBJ2-2; no firm D call. The DNA of the CDR3 is TGTGCCAGCAGCTTGGATAACACCGGGGAGCTGTTTTTT. It specifies CASSLDNTGELFF.